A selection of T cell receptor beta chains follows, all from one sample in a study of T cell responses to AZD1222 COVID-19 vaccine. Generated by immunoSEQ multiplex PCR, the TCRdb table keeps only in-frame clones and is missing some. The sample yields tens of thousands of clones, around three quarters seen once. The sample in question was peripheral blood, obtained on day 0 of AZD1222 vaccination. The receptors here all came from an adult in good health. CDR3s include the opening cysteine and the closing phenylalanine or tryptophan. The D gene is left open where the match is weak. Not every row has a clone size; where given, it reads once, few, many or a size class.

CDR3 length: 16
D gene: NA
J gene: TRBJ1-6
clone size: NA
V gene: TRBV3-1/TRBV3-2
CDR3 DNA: TGTGCCAGCAGCCAAGATACCAGGGGCTATAATTCACCCCTCCACTTT
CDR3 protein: CASSQDTRGYNSPLHF

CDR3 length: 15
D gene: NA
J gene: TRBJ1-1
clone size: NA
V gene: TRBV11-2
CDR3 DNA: TGTGCCAGCAGTTTTCGTTCCTCGTTGGGCACTGAAGCTTTCTTT
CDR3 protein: CASSFRSSLGTEAFF

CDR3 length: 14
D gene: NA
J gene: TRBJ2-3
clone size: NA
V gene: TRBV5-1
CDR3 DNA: TGCGCCAGCACCGTTGAGCGGGCGACAGATACGCAGTATTTT
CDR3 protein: CASTVERATDTQYF

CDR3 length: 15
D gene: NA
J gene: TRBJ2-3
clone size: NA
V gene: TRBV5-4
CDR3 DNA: TGTGCCAGCAGCTTAAGGGTCCGCAGCACAGATACGCAGTATTTT
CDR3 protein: CASSLRVRSTDTQYF

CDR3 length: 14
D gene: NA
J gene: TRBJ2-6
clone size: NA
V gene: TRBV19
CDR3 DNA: TGTGCCAGTAGTCTTGACTCTGGGGCCAACGTCCTGACTTTC
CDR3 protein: CASSLDSGANVLTF

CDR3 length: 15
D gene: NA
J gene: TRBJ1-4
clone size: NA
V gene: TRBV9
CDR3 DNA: TGTGCCAGCAGCGCCTCAGGGGTTTCTAATGAAAAACTGTTTTTT
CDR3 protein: CASSASGVSNEKLFF

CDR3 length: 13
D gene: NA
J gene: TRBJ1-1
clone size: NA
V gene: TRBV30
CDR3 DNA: TGTGCCTGGAGTGACGCAGGGTTTACTGAAGCTTTCTTT
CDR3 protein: CAWSDAGFTEAFF

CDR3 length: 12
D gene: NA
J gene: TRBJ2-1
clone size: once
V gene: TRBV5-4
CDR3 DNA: TGTGCCAGCAGCTCCCCCGGGACACTACAGTTCTTC
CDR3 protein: CASSSPGTLQFF

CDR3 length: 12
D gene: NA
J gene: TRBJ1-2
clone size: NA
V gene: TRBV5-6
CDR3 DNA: TGTGCCAGCAGCTTGGGCACTATTAGCTACACCTTC
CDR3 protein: CASSLGTISYTF

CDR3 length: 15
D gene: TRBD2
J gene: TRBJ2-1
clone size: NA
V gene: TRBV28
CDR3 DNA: TGTGCCAGCAGTCCAACCCAGCGGGGAATCGAAGAGCAGTTCTTC
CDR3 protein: CASSPTQRGIEEQFF

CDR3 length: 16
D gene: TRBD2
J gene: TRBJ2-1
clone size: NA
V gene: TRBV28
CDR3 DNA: TGTGCCAGCAGTGCCCCCTTGGGAGCGGGGGGAAAAGAGCAGTTCTTC
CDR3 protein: CASSAPLGAGGKEQFF

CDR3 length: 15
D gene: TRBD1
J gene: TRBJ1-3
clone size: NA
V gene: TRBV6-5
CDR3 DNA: TGTGCCAGCAGTTCGTCTTGGGACAGTGTAAACACCATATATTTT
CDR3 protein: CASSSSWDSVNTIYF

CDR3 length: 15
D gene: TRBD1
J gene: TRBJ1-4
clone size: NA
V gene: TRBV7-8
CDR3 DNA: TGTGCCAGTGGGGGACAGGGAACAACTAATGAAAAACTGTTTTTT
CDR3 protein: CASGGQGTTNEKLFF

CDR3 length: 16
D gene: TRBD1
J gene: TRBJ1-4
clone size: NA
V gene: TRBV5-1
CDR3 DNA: TGCGCCAGCAGCTTAGGACAGGGGGCAACTAATGAAAAACTGTTTTTT
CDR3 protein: CASSLGQGATNEKLFF

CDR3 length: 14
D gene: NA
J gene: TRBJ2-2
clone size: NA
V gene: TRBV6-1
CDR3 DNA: TGTGCCAGCAGTGAAGTCAGGTACACCGGGGAGCTGTTTTTT
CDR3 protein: CASSEVRYTGELFF

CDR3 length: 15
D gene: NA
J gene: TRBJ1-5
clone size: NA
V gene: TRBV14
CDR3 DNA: TGTGCCAGCAGCCAGTCCGGTGGAAGCAATCAGCCCCAGCATTTT
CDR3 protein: CASSQSGGSNQPQHF